This T cell receptor (beta chain) derives from a study of T cells in severe cutaneous drug reactions. The study, taken as a whole, reports: Tolerant-control and healthy-donor PBMC lacked or rarely had the public CDR3 found in blisters.

The patients sequenced had a carbamazepine-induced Stevens-Johnson syndrome or toxic epidermal necrolysis reaction. The CDR3 spans 15 residues. Looked up from germline, CDR1 is MNHEY and CDR2 is SMNVEV (reference sequence). Libraries were made by iRepertoire multiplex PCR with TCR subtype-specific primers for bulk and single-cell sequencing. TCRdb reworked the multiplex PCR reads into one entry per CDR3 protein, no DNA. Here the sample table reports 8,800 or so distinct CDR3 sequences. Worth noting for this clonotype: As yet, its antigen is unknown.

The V gene is TRBV27, the J gene TRBJ1-1. Sequencing was performed on cells from a skin blister. This clonotype was sampled from a human donor with a severe cutaneous adverse drug reaction. The CDR3 sequence: CASIGYGVADTEAFF.